This T cell receptor (beta chain) was found in a study of OX40 agonist ivuxolimab in advanced cancers. Concerning the study at large: The costimulatory receptor OX40 (CD134) was targeted by ivuxolimab, a fully human IgG2 agonistic monoclonal antibody. Intravenous ivuxolimab was administered to patients every 2 weeks at six dose levels: 0.01, 0.1, 0.3, 1.5, 3 and 10 mg/kg. Of the approximately 50 dose-escalation patients, hepatocellular carcinoma was present in 19, melanoma in around 15, renal cell carcinoma in 9 and head and neck cancer in 9. In the dose-escalation cohort, roughly 82% of patients were male, and the mean age was approximately 60 years with a range of roughly 20 to 79. Prior anti-PD-1, anti-PD-L1 or anti-CTLA-4 therapy was permitted, and approximately 40% of dose-escalation patients had received checkpoint inhibitors. Partial responses were achieved by three dose-escalation patients, of whom one had hepatocellular carcinoma and two had cutaneous melanoma. Peripheral TCRbeta sequencing was intended to test whether TCR sequence diversity was altered and clonal T-cell expansion was caused by ivuxolimab. The paper reports the monotherapy dose-escalation portion (N of about 56 patients) of the phase I ivuxolimab trial. The study at large found these results: On average, CD8+ T cells showed more expanded clones than CD4+ T cells after ivuxolimab. Which antigens the clonally expanded peripheral T cells were specific for was not determined. At doses from 0.1 to 3.0 mg/kg, clonal expansion was seen in both CD4+ and CD8+ blood T cells between baseline and week 6. In partial responders in the 0.1-3.0 mg/kg groups, normalized peripheral clonal expansion was found to be among the lowest, especially among CD8+ T cells. Low levels of normalized T-cell clonal expansion were also shown by some nonresponding patients.

The CDR3 holds 15 amino acids from the cysteine to the phenylalanine. Only the CDR3 part of the read is kept: 45 bases, read in frame from the first base. The germline V gene yields SGDLS for CDR1 and YYNGEE for CDR2. The V and J ends are trimmed by 4 bases and 1 base, leaving 14 bases between them. Genomic DNA was isolated from the sorted cells so that the TCRbeta CDR3 region could be sequenced. The immunoSEQ Assay was used for sequencing of TCRbeta CDR3 regions. TCRdb limited this immuneACCESS table to in-frame rearrangements with V and J called. A share of clones is missing; checked studies link under half to unresolved V genes, and the rest is unexplained. In all, the sample holds under 75,000 clones, and 80% to 85% of those were seen once. Around 0.75% of the sample comes from the top ten. The trial excluded patients who had a history of autoimmune disease or were on systemic immunosuppression. Peripheral blood for TCR sequencing was collected from all dose cohorts at baseline, on cycle 4 day 1, and on cycle 7 day 1. The samples were taken from a phase I, first-in-human, multicenter, open-label dose-escalation trial of ivuxolimab. Adults with locally advanced or metastatic head and neck squamous cell, hepatocellular, melanoma or renal cell carcinoma were enrolled in the trial. Before TCR sequencing, CD4+ and CD8+ T cells were separately sorted from peripheral blood.

On this clone itself: The clone's antigen remains unknown. No much larger clone exists at a distance of one base, and base qualities are not known.

The receptor chain draws on TRBV9 and TRBJ2-5; the best D guess is TRBD1, with 5 bases matching. This sequence was found in an adult with an advanced solid tumor such as melanoma, head and neck, liver or kidney cancer. Source: CD4+ or CD8+ T cells sorted from blood, taken in a trial of the OX40 agonist ivuxolimab. The CDR3 corresponds to CASSFTSTAQETQYF. The nucleotide sequence is TGTGCCAGCAGCTTTACATCGACAGCCCAAGAGACCCAGTACTTC.